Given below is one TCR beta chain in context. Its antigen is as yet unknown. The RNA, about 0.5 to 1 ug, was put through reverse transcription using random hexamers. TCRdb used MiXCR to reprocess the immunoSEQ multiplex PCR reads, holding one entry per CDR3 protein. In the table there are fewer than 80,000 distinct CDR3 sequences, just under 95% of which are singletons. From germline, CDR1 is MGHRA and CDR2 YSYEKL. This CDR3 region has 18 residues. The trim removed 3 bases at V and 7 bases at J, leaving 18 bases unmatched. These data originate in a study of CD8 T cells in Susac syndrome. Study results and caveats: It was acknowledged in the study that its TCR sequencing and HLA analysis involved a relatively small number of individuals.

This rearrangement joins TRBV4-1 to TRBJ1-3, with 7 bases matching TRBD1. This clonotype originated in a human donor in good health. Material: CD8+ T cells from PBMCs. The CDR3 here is CASSQAGQAPGRMNTIYF. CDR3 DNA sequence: TGCGCCAGCAGCCAGGCAGGACAGGCCCCAGGCCGCATGAACACCATATATTTT.